Sequencing of this T cell receptor (beta chain) was carried out in a study of blood T cell repertoires in COVID-19. As for the study in general: The United States, Italy and Spain supplied acute and convalescent COVID-19 samples. PBMCs, B-cell-depleted T cells, or T cells provided the cDNA or gDNA that made up the material.

This CDR3 spans 14 amino acids. Looked up from germline, CDR1 is LNHDA and CDR2 is SQIVND (reference sequence). Trimming took 3 bases from V and 1 from J, leaving 9 bases between them. How the authors handled the data: For nucleated cells, counts were estimated from reference gene primer amplification. TCRdb keeps only in-frame clones here, not all; method: immunoSEQ multiplex PCR. Clone size and the V and J calls come from that table; the DNA yielded D and trimming. The data show about 260,000 clones, 83% seen once. The chain is built from TRBV19 and TRBJ1-1; D might be TRBD1 (5 bases). The clonotype comes from a woman in her fifties or sixties who had recovered from COVID-19. The sample was peripheral blood. The chain's CDR3 is CASSIDRTNTEAFF. CDR3 sequence (DNA): TGTGCCAGTAGTATTGACAGAACGAACACTGAAGCTTTCTTT.